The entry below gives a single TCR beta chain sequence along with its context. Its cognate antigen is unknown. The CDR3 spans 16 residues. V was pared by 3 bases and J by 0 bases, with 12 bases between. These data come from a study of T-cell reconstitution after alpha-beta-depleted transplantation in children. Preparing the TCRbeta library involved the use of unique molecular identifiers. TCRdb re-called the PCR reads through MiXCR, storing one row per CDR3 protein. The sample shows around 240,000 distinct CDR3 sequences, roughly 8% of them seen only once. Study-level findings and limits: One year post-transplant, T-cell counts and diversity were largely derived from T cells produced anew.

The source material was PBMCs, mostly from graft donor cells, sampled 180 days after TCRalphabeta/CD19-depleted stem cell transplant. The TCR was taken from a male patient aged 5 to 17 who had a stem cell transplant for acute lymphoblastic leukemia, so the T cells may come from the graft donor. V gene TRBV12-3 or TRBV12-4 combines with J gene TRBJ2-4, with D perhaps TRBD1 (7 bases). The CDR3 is CASSLAGQLAKNIQYF. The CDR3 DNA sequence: TGTGCCAGCAGTTTGGCGGGACAGCTAGCCAAAAACATTCAGTACTTC.